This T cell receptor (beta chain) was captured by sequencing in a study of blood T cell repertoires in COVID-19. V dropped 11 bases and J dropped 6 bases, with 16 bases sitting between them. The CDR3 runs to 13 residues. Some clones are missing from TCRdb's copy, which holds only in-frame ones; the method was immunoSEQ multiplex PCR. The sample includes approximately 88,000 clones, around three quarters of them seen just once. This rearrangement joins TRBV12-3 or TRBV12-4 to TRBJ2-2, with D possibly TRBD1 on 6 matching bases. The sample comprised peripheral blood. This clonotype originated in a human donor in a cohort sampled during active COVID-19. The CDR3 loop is CAGGLASPGELFF. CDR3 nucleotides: TGTGCCGGGGGCCTAGCCAGCCCCGGGGAGCTGTTTTTT.